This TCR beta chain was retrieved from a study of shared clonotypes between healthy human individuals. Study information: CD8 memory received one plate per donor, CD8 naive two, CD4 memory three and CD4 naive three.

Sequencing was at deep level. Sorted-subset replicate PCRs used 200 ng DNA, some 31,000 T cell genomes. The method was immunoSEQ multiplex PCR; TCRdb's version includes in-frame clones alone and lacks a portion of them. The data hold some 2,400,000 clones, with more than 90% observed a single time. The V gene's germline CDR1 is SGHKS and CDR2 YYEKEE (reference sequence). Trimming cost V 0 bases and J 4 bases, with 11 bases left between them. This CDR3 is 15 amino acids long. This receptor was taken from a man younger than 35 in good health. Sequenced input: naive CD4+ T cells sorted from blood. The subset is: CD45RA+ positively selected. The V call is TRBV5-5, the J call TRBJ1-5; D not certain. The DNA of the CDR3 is TGTGCCAGCAGCTTGGGTCAGAGCCTTAATCAGCCCCAGCATTTT. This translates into CASSLGQSLNQPQHF.